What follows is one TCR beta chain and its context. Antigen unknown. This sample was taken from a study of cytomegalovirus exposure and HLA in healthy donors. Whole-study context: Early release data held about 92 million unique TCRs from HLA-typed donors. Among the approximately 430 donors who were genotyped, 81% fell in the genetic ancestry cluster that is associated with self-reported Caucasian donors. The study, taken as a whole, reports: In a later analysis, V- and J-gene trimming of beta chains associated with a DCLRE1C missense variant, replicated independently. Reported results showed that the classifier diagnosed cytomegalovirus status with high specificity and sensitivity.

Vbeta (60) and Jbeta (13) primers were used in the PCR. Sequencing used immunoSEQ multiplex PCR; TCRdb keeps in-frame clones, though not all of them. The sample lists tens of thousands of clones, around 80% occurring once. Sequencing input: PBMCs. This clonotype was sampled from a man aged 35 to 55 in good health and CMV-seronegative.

The CDR3 nucleotides read TGCGCCAGCAGCCCGGGAGGGCAAGCTACCAATGAGCAGTTCTTC. Protein product: CASSPGGQATNEQFF. This sequence joins TRBV4-1 and TRBJ2-1; 8 nucleotides line up with TRBD2. Germline-derived CDR1 and CDR2 are MGHRA and YSYEKL. The CDR3 has 15 residues. Unmatched junction bases numbered 8, after V lost 4 bases and J lost 6 bases.